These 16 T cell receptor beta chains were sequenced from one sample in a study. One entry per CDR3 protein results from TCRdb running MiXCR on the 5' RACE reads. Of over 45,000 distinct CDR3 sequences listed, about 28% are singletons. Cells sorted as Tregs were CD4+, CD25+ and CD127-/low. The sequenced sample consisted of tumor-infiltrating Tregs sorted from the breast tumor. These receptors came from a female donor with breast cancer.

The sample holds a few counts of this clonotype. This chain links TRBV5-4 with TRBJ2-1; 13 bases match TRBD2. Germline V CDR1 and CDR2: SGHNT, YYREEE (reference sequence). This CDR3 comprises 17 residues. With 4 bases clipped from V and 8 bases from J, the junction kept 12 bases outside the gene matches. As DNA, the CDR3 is TGTGCCAGCAGCCCGTGGGGGCGGACTAGCGGGAGTGATGAGCAGTTCTTC. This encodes CASSPWGRTSGSDEQFF.

The CDR3 DNA reads as TGTGCCAGCAGTGAAGCGCGGGTCGGGAGGACAGATACGCAGTATTTT. It specifies CASSEARVGRTDTQYF. The chain combines TRBV2 with TRBJ2-3, with 7 nucleotides matching TRBD2. The J segment lost 3 bases and the V segment lost 0 bases, leaving 6 bases of the junction unmatched. Germline CDR1 SNHLY, CDR2 FYNNEI. CDR3 length equals 16 residues.

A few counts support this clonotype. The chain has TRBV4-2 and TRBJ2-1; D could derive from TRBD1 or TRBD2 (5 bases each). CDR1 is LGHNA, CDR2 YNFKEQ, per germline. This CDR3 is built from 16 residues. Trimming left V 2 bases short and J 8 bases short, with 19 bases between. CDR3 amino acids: CASSQSGTRRVYEQFF. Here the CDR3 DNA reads TGTGCCAGCAGCCAATCCGGGACCAGAAGAGTCTATGAGCAGTTCTTC.

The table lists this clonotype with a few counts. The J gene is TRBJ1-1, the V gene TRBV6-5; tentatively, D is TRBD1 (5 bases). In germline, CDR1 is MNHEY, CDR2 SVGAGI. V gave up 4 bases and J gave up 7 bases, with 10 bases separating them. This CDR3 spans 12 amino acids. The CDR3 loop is CASSFGTGEAFF. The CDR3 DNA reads TGTGCCAGCAGTTTCGGGACGGGTGAAGCTTTCTTT.

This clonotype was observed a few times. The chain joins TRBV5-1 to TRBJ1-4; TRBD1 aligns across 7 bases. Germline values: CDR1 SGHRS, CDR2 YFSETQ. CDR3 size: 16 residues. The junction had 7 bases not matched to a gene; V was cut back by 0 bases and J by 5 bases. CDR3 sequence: CASSLASGTANEKLFF. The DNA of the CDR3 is TGCGCCAGCAGCTTGGCCTCCGGGACAGCAAATGAAAAACTGTTTTTT.

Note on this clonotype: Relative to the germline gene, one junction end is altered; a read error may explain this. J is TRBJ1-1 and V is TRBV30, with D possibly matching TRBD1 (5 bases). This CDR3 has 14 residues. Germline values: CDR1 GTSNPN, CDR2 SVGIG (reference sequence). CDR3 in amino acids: CAWEPGNMNTEAFF. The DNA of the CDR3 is TGTGCCTGGGAGCCAGGGAACATGAACACTGAGGCTTTCTTT.

The CDR3 sequence is CSADAYRETQYF. CDR3 DNA: TGCAGTGCTGACGCCTATAGAGAGACCCAGTACTTC. V usage is TRBV20-1 and J usage is TRBJ2-5; no reliable D call. Between the trimmed V and J ends, which lost 5 bases and 4 bases, there was a span of 11 bases. The CDR3 spans 12 residues. CDR1 DFQATT and CDR2 SNEGSKA come from the germline V gene (reference sequence).

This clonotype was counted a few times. As DNA, the CDR3 is TGCGCCAGCAGCCCCGGGGCCAGCACTGAAGCTTTCTTT. This sequence encodes CASSPGASTEAFF. The chain employs TRBV5-1 and TRBJ1-1, with a tentative D call TRBD1 (5 bases). The germline V gene has CDR1 SGHRS and CDR2 YFSETQ. The CDR3 runs to 13 residues. V dropped 4 bases and J dropped 4 bases, with 11 bases sitting between them.

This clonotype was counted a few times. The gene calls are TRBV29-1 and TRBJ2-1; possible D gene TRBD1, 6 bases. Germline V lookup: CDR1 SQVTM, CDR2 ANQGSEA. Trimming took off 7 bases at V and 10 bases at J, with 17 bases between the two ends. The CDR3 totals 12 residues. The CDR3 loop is CSAEQGVGEQFF. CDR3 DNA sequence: TGCAGCGCCGAACAGGGAGTGGGGGAGCAGTTCTTC.

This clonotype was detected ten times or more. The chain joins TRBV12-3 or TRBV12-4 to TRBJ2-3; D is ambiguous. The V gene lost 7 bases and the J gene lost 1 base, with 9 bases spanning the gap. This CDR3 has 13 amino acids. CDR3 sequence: CASTPTGTDTQYF. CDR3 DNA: TGTGCCAGCACCCCTACAGGCACAGATACGCAGTATTTT.

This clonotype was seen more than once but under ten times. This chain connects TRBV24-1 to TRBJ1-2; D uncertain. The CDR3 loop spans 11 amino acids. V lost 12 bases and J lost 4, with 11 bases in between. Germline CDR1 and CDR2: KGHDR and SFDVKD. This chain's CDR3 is CAPTAFYGYTF. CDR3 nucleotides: TGTGCCCCAACGGCGTTCTATGGCTACACCTTC.

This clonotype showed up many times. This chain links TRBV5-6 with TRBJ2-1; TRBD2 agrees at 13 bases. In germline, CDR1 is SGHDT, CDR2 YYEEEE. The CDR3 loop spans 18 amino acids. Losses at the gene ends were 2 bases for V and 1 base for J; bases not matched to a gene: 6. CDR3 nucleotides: TGTGCCAGCAGCTTTGTGACTAGCGGGAGGAGGTCCTACAATGAGCAGTTCTTC. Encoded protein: CASSFVTSGRRSYNEQFF.

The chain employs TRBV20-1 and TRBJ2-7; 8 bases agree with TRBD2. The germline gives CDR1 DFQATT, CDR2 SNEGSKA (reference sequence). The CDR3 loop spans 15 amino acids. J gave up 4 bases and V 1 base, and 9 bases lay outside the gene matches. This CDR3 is CSARGQSGSTYEQYF. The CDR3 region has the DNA TGCAGTGCTAGAGGGCAGAGCGGGAGCACTTACGAGCAGTACTTC.

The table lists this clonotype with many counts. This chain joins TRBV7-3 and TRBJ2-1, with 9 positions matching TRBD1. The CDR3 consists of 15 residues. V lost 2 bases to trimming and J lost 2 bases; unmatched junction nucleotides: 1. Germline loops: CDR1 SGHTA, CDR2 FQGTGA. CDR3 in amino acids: CASSLDRGTYNEQFF. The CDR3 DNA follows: TGTGCCAGCAGCTTAGACAGGGGGACCTACAATGAGCAGTTCTTC.

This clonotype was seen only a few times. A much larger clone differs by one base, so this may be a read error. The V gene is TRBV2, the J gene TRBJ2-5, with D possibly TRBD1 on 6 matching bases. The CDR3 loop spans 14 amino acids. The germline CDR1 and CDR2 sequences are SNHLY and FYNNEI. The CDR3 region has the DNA TGTACCAGCAACCCCTTGACAGGAGAAGAGACCCAGTACTTC. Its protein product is CTSNPLTGEETQYF.

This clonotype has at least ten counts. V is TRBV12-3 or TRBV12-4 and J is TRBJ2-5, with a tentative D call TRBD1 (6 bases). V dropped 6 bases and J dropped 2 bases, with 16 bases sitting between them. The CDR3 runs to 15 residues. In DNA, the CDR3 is TGTGCCAGCAGGGGCCTCTTGGGACAACAAGAGACCCAGTACTTC. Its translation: CASRGLLGQQETQYF.